The clone carrying this T cell receptor (beta chain) was seen repeatedly, ten times or more. Its antigen remains unidentified. This CDR3 has 14 residues. Germline CDR1 and CDR2: SEHNR and FQNEAQ (reference sequence). Trimming removed 4 bases from V and 8 bases from J, with 17 bases in between. The data are from a study of T cells in Graves' hyperthyroidism and ophthalmopathy. The source material, RNA transcripts, was used to amplify TCR beta CDR3 regions. The study used the HTBI primer set for a first-round RT-PCR of the TCR CDR3. TCRdb redid the calling of the multiplex PCR reads with MiXCR, one entry per CDR3 protein. The repertoire holds about 330,000 distinct CDR3 sequences, with roughly 13% as singletons. Overall study results and limits: Researchers found most expanded thyroid clonotypes above 0.001 in blood as well.

Among ophthalmopathy patients, the Clinical Activity Score reached at least 3, the NOSPECS grade reached at least 4, and duration remained under 3 months. From roughly 10 ml of fresh peripheral blood, PBMCs were isolated. The chain is built from TRBV7-9 and TRBJ1-2; D remains ambiguous. The TCR originated in a woman aged 40 to 50 with Graves' ophthalmopathy. Sample: blood. The CDR3 spells CASSSNYQESGYTF. CDR3 bases: TGTGCCAGCAGCTCAAATTACCAGGAGTCCGGCTACACCTTC.